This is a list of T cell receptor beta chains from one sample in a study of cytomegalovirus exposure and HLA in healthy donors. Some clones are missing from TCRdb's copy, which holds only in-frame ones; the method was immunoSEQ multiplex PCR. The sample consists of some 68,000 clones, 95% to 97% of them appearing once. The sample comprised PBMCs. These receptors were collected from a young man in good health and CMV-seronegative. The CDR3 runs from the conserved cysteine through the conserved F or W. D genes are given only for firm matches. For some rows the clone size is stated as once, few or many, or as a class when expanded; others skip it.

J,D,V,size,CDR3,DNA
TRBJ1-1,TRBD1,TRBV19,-,CASSTRDRLNTEAFF,TGTGCCAGTAGTACCCGGGACAGACTGAACACTGAAGCTTTCTTT
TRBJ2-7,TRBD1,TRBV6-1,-,CASEDAGTGPYEQYF,TGTGCCAGCGAAGATGCTGGGACAGGACCCTACGAGCAGTACTTC
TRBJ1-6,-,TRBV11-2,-,CASSTGGYNSPLHF,TGTGCCAGCAGCACTGGGGGGTACAATTCACCCCTCCACTTT
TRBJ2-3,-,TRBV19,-,CASSRVPTDTQYF,TGTGCCAGTAGTCGGGTCCCCACAGATACGCAGTATTTT
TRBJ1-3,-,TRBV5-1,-,CASSLETGSSGNTIYF,TGCGCCAGCAGCTTGGAAACAGGGAGCTCTGGAAACACCATATATTTT
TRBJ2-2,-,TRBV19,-,CASSIVLSNTGELFF,TGTGCCAGTAGTATCGTACTATCGAACACCGGGGAGCTGTTTTTT
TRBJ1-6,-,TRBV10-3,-,CAISEDSAGSPLHF,TGTGCCATCAGTGAAGACAGCGCGGGGTCACCCCTCCACTTT
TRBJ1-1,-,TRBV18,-,CASSPPGRGNEAFF,TGTGCCAGCTCACCACCGGGCAGGGGTAATGAAGCTTTCTTT
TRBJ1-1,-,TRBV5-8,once,CASSLGRREAVHTEAFF,TGTGCCAGCAGCTTGGGTCGCCGGGAGGCCGTTCACACTGAAGCTTTCTTT
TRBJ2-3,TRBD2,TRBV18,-,CASSPPGTRMADTQYF,TGTGCCAGCTCACCCCCCGGGACTAGGATGGCAGATACGCAGTATTTT
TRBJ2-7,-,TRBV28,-,CASSLGRTETYEQYF,TGTGCCAGCAGTTTAGGGCGGACTGAGACCTACGAGCAGTACTTC
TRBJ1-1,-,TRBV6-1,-,CASSYGPEAFF,TGTGCCAGCAGTTATGGCCCCGAAGCTTTCTTT
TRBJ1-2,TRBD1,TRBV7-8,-,CASSVGTGDYGYTF,TGTGCCAGCAGCGTAGGGACAGGGGACTATGGCTACACCTTC
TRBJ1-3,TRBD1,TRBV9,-,CASSAIEQGSGNTIYF,TGTGCCAGCAGCGCAATCGAACAGGGGTCTGGAAACACCATATATTTT
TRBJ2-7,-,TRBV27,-,CASRLLGQTSYEQYF,TGTGCCAGCCGTTTACTGGGACAAACCTCCTACGAGCAGTACTTC
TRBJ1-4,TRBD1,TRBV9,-,CASSAGQATTNEKLFF,TGTGCCAGCAGCGCGGGACAGGCGACAACTAATGAAAAACTGTTTTTT
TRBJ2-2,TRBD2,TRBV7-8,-,CASSLAASGSNTGELFF,TGTGCCAGCAGCTTAGCGGCTAGCGGGTCGAACACCGGGGAGCTGTTTTTT
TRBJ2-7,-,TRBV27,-,CASSLFPGYEQYF,TGTGCCAGCAGTTTATTCCCCGGCTACGAGCAGTACTTC
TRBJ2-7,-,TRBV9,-,CASSAPTPGGEQYF,TGTGCCAGCAGCGCCCCGACCCCAGGCGGGGAGCAGTACTTC
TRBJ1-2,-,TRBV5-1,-,CASSLEGFEYGYTF,TGCGCCAGCAGCTTGGAGGGGTTTGAATATGGCTACACCTTC
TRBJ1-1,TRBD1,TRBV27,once,CASSFTGATYTEAFF,TGTGCCAGCAGTTTCACAGGGGCTACATACACTGAAGCTTTCTTT
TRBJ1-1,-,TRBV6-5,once,CASSYSGGGATEAFF,TGTGCCAGCAGTTACTCCGGCGGGGGGGCTACTGAAGCTTTCTTT